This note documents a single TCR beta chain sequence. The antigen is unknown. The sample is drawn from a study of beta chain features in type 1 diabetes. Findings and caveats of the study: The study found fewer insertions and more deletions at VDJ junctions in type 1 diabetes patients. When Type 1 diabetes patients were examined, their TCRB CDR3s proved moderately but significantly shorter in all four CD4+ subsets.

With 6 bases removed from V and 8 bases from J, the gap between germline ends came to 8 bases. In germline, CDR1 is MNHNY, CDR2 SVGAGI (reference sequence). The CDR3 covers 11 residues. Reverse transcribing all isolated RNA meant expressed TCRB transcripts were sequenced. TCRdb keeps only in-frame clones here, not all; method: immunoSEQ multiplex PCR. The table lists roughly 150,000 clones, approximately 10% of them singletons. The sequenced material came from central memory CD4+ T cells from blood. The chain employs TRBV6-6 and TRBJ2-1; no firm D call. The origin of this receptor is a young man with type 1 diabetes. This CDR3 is CASSPEDEQFF. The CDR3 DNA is TGTGCCAGCAGCCCCGAGGATGAGCAGTTCTTC.